This TCR beta chain is from a study of T cells after yellow fever vaccination. Germline CDR1 and CDR2: SGHTA and FQGNSA. V lost 5 bases to trimming and J lost 2 bases; unmatched junction nucleotides: 2. The CDR3 is 14 amino acids. In this sample, this clonotype turned up many times. TCRdb itself ran the 5' RACE reads through MiXCR, one entry per CDR3 protein. The sample yields roughly 330,000 distinct CDR3 sequences, 3% to 4.5% seen once. Sequencing was performed on PBMCs, taken 5 days after the yellow fever booster vaccination. The TCR comes from a man between 18 and 29 years old who received the YFV17D yellow fever vaccine. The chain has TRBV7-2 and TRBJ2-2; the match to TRBD2 covers 7 bases. In DNA form, the CDR3 reads TGTGCCAGCAGCAGGGGACTAAACACCGGGGAGCTGTTTTTT. It specifies CASSRGLNTGELFF.